Shown below are 5 T cell receptor beta chains from a single sample sequenced in a study of tumor and adjacent non-tumor tissue in lung cancer. A modified ARM-PCR protocol with three rounds of nested PCR amplified TCRbeta. MiXCR, applied by TCRdb to the multiplex PCR reads, yields one record per CDR3 protein. This table holds about 100,000 distinct CDR3 sequences, less than 75% found once. This sample's RNA came from whole unsorted tissue. More than 3 cm separated this lung sample from the edge of the tumor. The sample comprised distant non-tumor lung tissue. These receptors originate from a young man with non-small cell lung cancer.

This clonotype appeared many times. The chain employs TRBV20-1 and TRBJ1-1, with D perhaps TRBD1 (5 bases). The germline V and J ends were trimmed by 5 bases and 5 bases, with 15 bases remaining between them. Germline V lookup: CDR1 DFQATT, CDR2 SNEGSKA (reference sequence). The CDR3 runs 13 residues. The CDR3 DNA reads as TGCAGTGCTCGGGACTACCGGAATACTGAAGCTTTCTTT. This codes for CSARDYRNTEAFF.

Concerning this clonotype itself: One end of the junction does not line up with germline, which may come from a read error. The V call is TRBV6-5, the J call TRBJ2-5; 9 nucleotides line up with TRBD2. CDR1 and CDR2 (germline): MNHEY, SVGAGI. This CDR3 is built from 16 residues. DNA for the CDR3: TGTGCTAGCAGTTACGGGACTAGCCTCCCTCAAGAGACCCAGTACTTC. It specifies CASSYGTSLPQETQYF.

This clonotype showed up just once. This is likely a read error, given that the CDR3 carries no conserved phenylalanine or tryptophan at its end. The DNA is omitted, as the CDR3 cannot be located on it reliably, and the CDR3 follows TCRdb's listing. The chain uses TRBV30 and TRBJ1-2; the listed D gene, TRBD1, was not tested against the DNA. The germline V gene encodes CDR1 GTSNPN and CDR2 SVGIG (reference sequence). The CDR3 length is 15 residues, termini included. The CDR3 sequence is CAWSARFRGVLWLHL.

Comments on this clonotype: A much larger clone lies one base from this, so it may be a read error. The chain links TRBV10-3 to TRBJ1-3; D gene unclear. Germline V gene sequence: CDR1 ENHRY, CDR2 SYGVKD. The CDR3 covers 16 residues. V was cut by 3 bases and J by 4 bases, with 16 bases left in between. CDR3 amino acids: CAISDPQMVPGNTIYF. The CDR3 DNA reads TGTGCCATCAGTGACCCGCAGATGGTACCAGGAAACACCATATATTTT.

A few counts support this clonotype. A much larger clone is a single base away; this may be a read error. The chain links TRBV5-4 to TRBJ2-1; possible D gene TRBD2, 5 bases. CDR1 is SGHNT, CDR2 YYREEE, per germline (reference sequence). The CDR3 has 13 residues. CDR3 in DNA: TGTGCCAGCAGCCGGGGTGACTACAATGAGCGGTTCTTC. The encoded protein is CASSRGDYNERFF. The full variable domain, completed using reference TRBV5-4 and TRBJ2-1, is ETGVTQSPTHLIKTRGQQVTLRCSSQSGHNTVSWYQQALGQGPQFIFQYYREEENGRGNFPPRFSGLQFPNYSSELNVNALELDDSALYLCASSRGDYNERFFGPGTRLTVL.